This T cell receptor (beta chain) was found in a study of blood T cell repertoires in COVID-19. Overall study: Researchers got acute and convalescent COVID-19 samples from the United States, Italy and Spain. PBMCs, B-cell-depleted T cells, or T cells were the source of the cDNA or gDNA that made up the material.

Study processing details: Reference gene primer amplification gave estimated nucleated cell counts. Profiling relied on immunoSEQ multiplex PCR, and the TCRdb table lists in-frame clones only, not all of them. That table furnishes V, J and clone size, whereas the DNA furnished D and trimming. The top ten clones hold about 1.7% of a sample with roughly 230,000 clones, about 87% of them seen once. The CDR3 runs to 16 residues. The V gene's germline CDR1 is SGHNT and CDR2 YYREEE (reference sequence). V trimming: 3 bases; J trimming: 4 bases; junction bases outside the gene matches: 12. This TCR came from a man aged 70-80 years with acute or convalescent COVID-19. The specimen was peripheral blood. The chain links TRBV5-4 to TRBJ2-7; 8 bases line up with TRBD1. CDR3 protein: CASSSPSGQERYEQYF. For the CDR3, the DNA is TGTGCCAGCAGCTCTCCATCGGGACAGGAACGTTACGAGCAGTACTTC. Supplemented by reference TRBV5-4 and TRBJ2-7, the full variable domain reads ETGVTQSPTHLIKTRGQQVTLRCSSQSGHNTVSWYQQALGQGPQFIFQYYREEENGRGNFPPRFSGLQFPNYSSELNVNALELDDSALYLCASSSPSGQERYEQYFGPGTRLTVT.